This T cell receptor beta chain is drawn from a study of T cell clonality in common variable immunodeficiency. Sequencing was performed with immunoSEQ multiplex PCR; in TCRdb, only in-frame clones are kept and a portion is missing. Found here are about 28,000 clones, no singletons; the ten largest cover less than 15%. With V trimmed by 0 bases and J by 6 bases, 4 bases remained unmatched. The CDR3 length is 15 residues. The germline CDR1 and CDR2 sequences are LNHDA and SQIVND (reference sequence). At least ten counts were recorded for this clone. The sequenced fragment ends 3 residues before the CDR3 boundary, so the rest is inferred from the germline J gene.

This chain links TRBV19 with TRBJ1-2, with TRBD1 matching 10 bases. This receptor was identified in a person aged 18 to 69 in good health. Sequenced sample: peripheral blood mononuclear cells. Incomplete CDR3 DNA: TGTGCCAGTAGTATAGATTCGACAGGGGGCGATGGC. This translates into CASSIDSTGGDG. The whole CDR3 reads CASSIDSTGGDGYTF.